One sample yielded the 10 T cell receptor beta chains listed below, sequenced in a study of shared clonotypes between healthy human individuals. Sequenced by immunoSEQ multiplex PCR; TCRdb stores in-frame clones only, minus some. The profile shows more than 500,000 clones, approximately 95% of them singletons. The naive CD8 population came from CD45RO-negative cells selected for CCR7, without terminally differentiated effector memory CD45RA+ cells. Material for sequencing was naive CD8+ T cells sorted from blood. The receptors come from a woman aged 25 to 39 in good health.

The V gene is TRBV27, the J gene TRBJ2-7; 8 bases agree with TRBD1. This CDR3 has 15 amino acids. Unmatched junction bases numbered 8, after V lost 3 bases and J lost 4 bases. Germline-derived CDR1 and CDR2 are MNHEY and SMNVEV (reference sequence). The CDR3 DNA reads TGTGCCAGCAGTTTCGCAGGGGGCGGAGGTTACGAGCAGTACTTC. Translated, it gives CASSFAGGGGYEQYF.

The chain is built from TRBV4-1 and TRBJ2-7; D gene unclear. Trimming pared 4 bases from V and 3 bases from J, leaving 16 bases between. CDR1 is MGHRA, CDR2 YSYEKL, per germline. The CDR3 is 15 residues long. The DNA of the CDR3 is TGCGCCAGCAGCCCTTTGCCGGGCAGCCACTACGAGCAGTACTTC. This sequence encodes CASSPLPGSHYEQYF.

The chain couples TRBV28 to TRBJ2-1, with D uncertain. V was trimmed by 3 bases and J by 6 bases, leaving 9 bases between them. Germline CDR1 MDHEN, CDR2 SYDVKM. This CDR3 region has 13 residues. This CDR3 reads CASSLSPANEQFF. The CDR3, as DNA: TGTGCCAGCAGTTTGTCCCCTGCCAATGAGCAGTTCTTC.

The gene calls are TRBV4-1 and TRBJ2-5; TRBD2 might be the D (5 bases). V lost 2 bases to trimming and J lost 5 bases, with 12 bases between them. The CDR3 is 14 residues long. CDR1 MGHRA and CDR2 YSYEKL come from the germline V gene. Here the CDR3 reads CASSQTLGGETQYF. In DNA, the CDR3 is TGCGCCAGCAGCCAAACGCTCGGCGGGGAGACCCAGTACTTC.

About this clone itself: One end of the junction varies from germline; a read error may be responsible. The J gene is TRBJ2-7, the V gene TRBV11-2; a possible D gene is TRBD1 (6 bases). There are 14 residues in the CDR3. Looked up from germline, CDR1 is SGHAT and CDR2 is FQNNGV. CDR3 in amino acids: CASSLEQDSYAQYF. DNA for the CDR3: TGTGCCAGCAGCTTGGAGCAGGACAGCTACGCGCAGTACTTC.

The V call is TRBV2, the J call TRBJ2-5; D is perhaps TRBD2 (6 bases). V shed 5 bases and J shed 2 bases, with 9 bases lying between them. Germline CDR1 SNHLY, CDR2 FYNNEI. CDR3 length equals 13 residues. Here the CDR3 DNA reads TGTGCCAGCAGTCTTAGCGGTCAAGAGACCCAGTACTTC. Translated, it gives CASSLSGQETQYF. The entire variable domain, with the rest obtained from reference TRBV2 and TRBJ2-5, is as follows: EPEVTQTPSHQVTQMGQEVILRCVPISNHLYFYWYRQILGQKVEFLVSFYNNEISEKSEIFDDQFSVERPDGSNFTLKIRSTKLEDSAMYFCASSLSGQETQYFGPGTRLLVL.

The chain has TRBV6-5 and TRBJ1-2; the D gene is possibly TRBD1 (5 bases). The germline V and J ends were trimmed by 5 bases and 4 bases, with 14 bases remaining between them. This CDR3 comprises 14 residues. Germline-derived CDR1 and CDR2 are MNHEY and SVGAGI. CDR3 residues: CASSDTGPIYGYTF. CDR3 in DNA: TGTGCCAGCAGTGATACGGGACCGATCTATGGCTACACCTTC.

The genes are TRBV7-3 and TRBJ2-2; 8 nucleotides line up with TRBD2. Trimming removed 2 bases from V and 6 bases from J; junction bases left unmatched: 5. Per germline, CDR1 SGHTA and CDR2 FQGTGA. The CDR3 has 15 amino acids. The CDR3 is CASSLVAGGSGELFF. CDR3 bases: TGTGCCAGCAGCTTAGTGGCGGGAGGATCCGGGGAGCTGTTTTTT.

This chain links TRBV15 with TRBJ2-1; perhaps TRBD2 as D (5 bases). The CDR3 runs 16 residues. The germline V gene encodes CDR1 LNHNV and CDR2 YYDKDF (reference sequence). Trimming cost V 0 bases and J 9 bases, with 18 bases left between them. The CDR3 DNA reads TGTGCCACCAGCAGAGATTGGGAACCTCGGGGAGTTGAGCAGTTCTTC. Protein sequence: CATSRDWEPRGVEQFF.

The chain is built from TRBV4-1 and TRBJ1-2; possibly TRBD1 for D (5 bases). Per the germline V gene, CDR1 is MGHRA and CDR2 is YSYEKL. The CDR3 is 16 residues long. V was clipped by 1 base and J by 2 bases, with 14 bases between them. The CDR3 protein is CASSQGLVGENYGYTF. The CDR3 DNA is TGCGCCAGCAGCCAAGGGCTAGTAGGGGAAAACTATGGCTACACCTTC.